This TCR beta chain was recovered during a study of OX40 agonist ivuxolimab in advanced cancers. On the study more broadly: Clinicians treated patients with ivuxolimab, an agonistic anti-OX40 (CD134) antibody. Each patient was given ivuxolimab into a vein every 2 weeks, at 0.01 to 10 mg/kg. Findings and caveats of the study: Compared with CD4+, CD8+ T cells on average had more expanded clones.

TCRdb's copy holds only in-frame clones and misses some; the assay was immunoSEQ multiplex PCR. Of 98,000 or so clones in the sample, about 80% are singletons; the top ten hold over 1.3%. Remarks on this clone: The antigen remains undetermined.

This CDR3 comprises 14 residues. Germline assignment: CDR1 MDHEN and CDR2 SYDVKM. Trimming took off 2 bases at V and 1 base at J, with 8 bases between the two ends. The chain has TRBV28 and TRBJ1-2; D remains ambiguous. Sequences were derived from CD4+ or CD8+ T cells sorted from blood, sampled in a trial of the OX40 agonist ivuxolimab. The source of this sequence is an adult with an advanced solid tumor such as melanoma, head and neck, liver or kidney cancer. This CDR3 reads CASSLDQVNYGYTF. In nucleotides, the CDR3 is TGTGCCAGCAGTTTAGACCAGGTTAACTATGGCTACACCTTC.